This T cell receptor beta chain was found in a study of cytomegalovirus exposure and HLA in healthy donors. Study-wide results and limits: Accurate HLA-A and HLA-B prediction from TCR beta sequences was reported for most subjects. In a later analysis, productive TCRs from donors in an Asian-associated ancestry cluster reportedly carried fewer N-insertions than the cohort mean. Analysis was carried out at a later point, and it linked a missense DCLRE1C variant to TCR beta V- and J-gene trimming.

This PCR relied on a set of 60 Vbeta primers and 13 Jbeta primers. Clones were read by immunoSEQ multiplex PCR, and TCRdb kept only the in-frame ones, dropping some. The sample has about 100,000 clones; around 77% are singletons. Turning to this clone: What it binds is not known. At one end, the junction sequence differs from germline, possibly due to a read error.

CDR1 SGHDT and CDR2 YYEEEE come from the germline V gene. This CDR3 has 12 residues. This TCR was sampled from a male donor in good health and CMV-seropositive. Sequencing was performed on PBMCs. V and J are TRBV5-6 and TRBJ2-2, with a tentative D call TRBD2 (6 bases). DNA for the CDR3: TGTGCCAGCAGCGGATATTGGGGGGACCTGTTTTTT. Translated, it gives CASSGYWGDLFF.